This T cell receptor beta chain was identified during a study of cytomegalovirus exposure and HLA in healthy donors. Study-wide background: Around 80 million unique TCR sequences came from HLA-typed donors in an early release.

Donors in the study were healthy people who gave bone marrow. In this sample, this clone turned up a few times. Its antigen remains unidentified. At one of its ends the junction is not consistent with the germline gene, which may arise from a read error. The PCR used 60 Vbeta and 13 Jbeta primers. Profiled with immunoSEQ multiplex PCR; TCRdb holds only in-frame clones, not every one. This sample has about 160,000 clones, with just over 75% found just once. Study findings and constraints: Reported performance of the classifier showed diagnosis of cytomegalovirus status with high specificity and sensitivity. Analysis was carried out at a later point, and it linked a missense DCLRE1C variant to TCR beta V- and J-gene trimming.

The TCR comes from a middle-aged man in good health and CMV-seronegative. The sample consisted of PBMCs.

The CDR3 bases are TGTGCCAGCATGCCCCGGCTAGCGGGCCCCTTAATCTTC. Encoded protein: CASMPRLAGPLIF. The chain links TRBV7-2 to TRBJ2-1, with 8 bases identical to TRBD2. This CDR3 contains 13 residues. Looked up from germline, CDR1 is SGHTA and CDR2 is FQGNSA.